This note documents a single T cell receptor (beta chain) sequence. This clonotype has just a few counts. The specificity of this receptor is unknown. Base qualities are not at hand, and no much larger clone is one base apart. The treatment or condition tag for this specimen amounts to: approximately 11-day PBMC culture with coronavirus spike peptide pools or control peptides (ViraFEST assay). The study used the ViraFEST assay, which expanded antigen-specific T cells with peptide pools and then identified expanded clonotypes by TCR sequencing. Positive SARS-CoV-2 PCR tests in the convalescent patients dated from March to December 2020, before Alpha, Beta and Delta variants emerged in the United States. Each well held 2.1 million or so PBMCs cultured in IMDM containing approximately 5% human AB serum and approximately 9.4 IU/ml IL-2, with around 9.2 ug/ml peptide pools added. On days 3 and 7, half of the culture medium was replaced with fresh IL-2-containing medium. After 10 days of culture, CD4+ T cells were isolated by negative selection using the EasySep CD4+ T cell isolation kit. Ficoll-Paque Plus gradient centrifugation was used to isolate PBMCs from whole blood, and the isolated PBMCs were then either used fresh or cryopreserved at -140C. Triplicate wells were generally used for each culture condition.

Libraries were constructed by PCR. DNA from cultured CD4+ T cells was subjected to TCR sequencing with the Oncomine TCR Beta short-read assay at the Johns Hopkins FTIC core. The QIAamp micro DNA kit was used to extract genomic DNA from the cultured CD4+ T cells. Oncomine TCR Beta libraries made from cultured CD4+ T cells were pooled using unique dual indexes and sequenced on an Illumina iSeq 100. The authors processed their data as follows. Non-productive sequences were removed, and CDR3s that did not start with C, did not end with F or W, or were shorter than 7 amino acids were discarded. Antigen-specific clonotypes were identified with the MANAFEST web application by comparing peptide-stimulated wells with reference and other culture wells. For a clone to be called positive, the clone needed an FDR below 0.05, an odds ratio above 5, and a productive frequency above 0.1% in at least two of three replicate wells. A clonotype counted as cross-reactive if it showed significant expansion both in the SARS-CoV-2 spike wells and in at least one common cold coronavirus spike condition. CDR3 homology was assessed with Levenshtein distances (stringdist) and unrooted phylogenetic trees (ape) in R version 3.6.1. In TCRdb, the public reads were trimmed at Q25 with fastp and aligned with MiXCR, with productive beta chains retained. Rows are unified per CDR3 protein, each entry keeping the most common DNA and genes. Here the V and J calls rest on TCRdb's processing, not on the authors' analysis. The sample table lists around 20,000 distinct CDR3 sequences, under 45% of them with a count of one. Of the sample, roughly 6.3% is held by the ten largest clones.

These data come from a study of vaccination and CD4 T cells after COVID-19 (dated 2022 in TCRdb). With regard to the full study: Convalescent patients had a positive SARS-CoV-2 result on nasal swab PCR, and of these patients, under ten had mild disease and one had severe disease. Six males and four females were included in the convalescent cohort, with two Hispanic individuals, seven Caucasians, two Asians and one multiracial person represented. Two doses of either the Pfizer-BioNTech BNT162b2 vaccine (n=8) or the Moderna mRNA-1273 vaccine (n=2) were administered to participants. Post-COVID blood samples were collected from convalescent patients a median of approximately 100 days after diagnosis, with a range of roughly 30 to 161 days. The time from the second vaccine dose to post-vaccine blood sampling had a median of around 72 days and ranged from about 12 to 250 days. Culture stimuli were overlapping spike peptide pools from SARS-CoV-2 and from the common cold coronaviruses HCoV-NL63, HCoV-OC43 and HCoV-229E. Control cultures received a CEFX viral epitope pool as the positive control, an HIV-1 Nef peptide pool as the negative control, or no peptide. In roughly 10 COVID-19 convalescent patients and 4 infection-naive healthy vaccine recipients, the spike-specific CD4+ TCR repertoire before mRNA vaccination was compared with the repertoire after mRNA vaccination.

Summary of the overall study and its limitations: Among the post-vaccine SARS-CoV-2-reactive clones in convalescent patients, a median around 86% showed up only after vaccination, which suggests vaccine-specific priming. Nearly all vaccine-specific clones in convalescent patients (304 of 307) were mono-reactive for SARS-CoV-2 spike rather than cross-reactive with common cold coronaviruses. The number of convalescent patients in the study was relatively small, and the study did not examine early timepoints following natural infection. An increase in the median number of SARS-CoV-2-reactive clonotypes from approximately 23 after infection to 38 after vaccination was observed, but the change was not found to be significant.

The germline V gene (reference sequence) specifies MNHEY as CDR1 and SMNVEV as CDR2. Deletion took 5 bases off V and 4 bases off J, with a span of 11 bases between the germline ends. Spanning cysteine to phenylalanine, the CDR3 consists of 13 amino acids. Only the CDR3 portion is preserved as DNA: 39 bases, with reading frame beginning at the first base. The sequence derives from a human donor who had recovered from COVID-19. The material was CD4+ T cells from blood, cultured in vitro, obtained before SARS-CoV-2 vaccination. The chain is made from TRBV27 and TRBJ1-2; a confident D gene designation cannot be given. The DNA sequence is TGTGCCAGCAGTAACGGAGCATTCTATGGCTACACCTTC. It translates as CASSNGAFYGYTF.